This TCR beta chain comes out of a study of cytomegalovirus exposure and HLA in healthy donors. Germline V lookup: CDR1 KGHSH, CDR2 LQKENI. The CDR3 sequence is 12 residues long. V was cut by 8 bases and J by 4 bases, with 11 bases left in between. PCR involved 60 Vbeta and 13 Jbeta primers. The data were produced by immunoSEQ multiplex PCR, yet TCRdb's version contains in-frame clones alone and is incomplete. Among approximately 210,000 clones listed, roughly 80% were seen once. Study results and caveats: Earlier findings revealed that most TCR beta V segments proved productive either about 87% or about 30% of the time. The dataset shows that most TCR sequences were rare, while some public TCRs occurred in many donors.

A remark on this clone: Its antigen is currently unknown.

The clonotype was recovered from a male donor in good health and CMV-seropositive. V is TRBV18 and J is TRBJ1-2, with D unresolved. Sequencing was carried out using PBMCs. The CDR3 DNA sequence: TGTGCCAGCGCCGGGAAATCCTATGGCTACACCTTC. Amino acids: CASAGKSYGYTF.